Sequencing of this T cell receptor beta chain was carried out in a study of T cell responses to AZD1222 COVID-19 vaccine. Points from the study as a whole: AZD1222 recipients seropositive at baseline numbered only 6 or 7.

Concerning this clone: Its antigen is not known.

Here immunoSEQ multiplex PCR was the method, and the copy in TCRdb shows in-frame clones only, minus some. The sample lists under 85,000 clones; approximately 91% were seen once. CDR1 is MNHEY, CDR2 SVGEGT, per germline. There are 17 residues in the CDR3. Trimming removed 4 bases at V and 0 bases at J, with 16 bases between. Source: peripheral blood, taken on day 0 of MenACWY control vaccination. This chain joins TRBV6-2 or TRBV6-3 and TRBJ2-1, with a weak D call TRBD2 (6 bases). The clonotype was recovered from an adult in good health. This chain's CDR3 is CASSSGLDVSSYNEQFF. The CDR3 coding sequence is TGTGCCAGCAGTTCGGGACTGGACGTCAGCTCCTACAATGAGCAGTTCTTC.